These T cell receptor beta chains were read from a single sample in a study of post-analysis software for immune sequencing data. TCRdb re-analysed the PCR reads in MiXCR, keeping a single row per CDR3 protein. Here the sample spans about 540,000 distinct CDR3 sequences, approximately 31% being singletons. Sequenced: blood. The receptors come from a girl aged 2 to 17 with multiple sclerosis. CDR3s include the opening cysteine and the closing phenylalanine or tryptophan. D genes are given only for firm matches. A clone size is listed for some rows: how often the clone was seen (once, few, many), or a class if it is expanded.

CDR3 protein: CASSPGVETQYF; CDR3 DNA: TGTGCCAGCAGCCCAGGGGTAGAGACCCAGTACTTC; V gene: TRBV6-6; J gene: TRBJ2-5; clone size: few; D gene: .; CDR3 length: 12
CDR3 protein: CASRQNGLYAEAFF; CDR3 DNA: TGTGCCAGCAGACAGAACGGGCTCTACGCTGAAGCTTTCTTT; V gene: TRBV12-3/TRBV12-4; J gene: TRBJ1-1; clone size: few; D gene: .; CDR3 length: 14
CDR3 protein: CASSFPGKETQYF; CDR3 DNA: TGCGCCAGCAGCTTCCCGGGGAAAGAGACCCAGTACTTC; V gene: TRBV5-1; J gene: TRBJ2-5; clone size: .; D gene: .; CDR3 length: 13
CDR3 protein: CASSQLGGEGYEQYF; CDR3 DNA: TGTGCCAGCAGCCAATTAGGGGGAGAAGGCTACGAGCAGTACTTC; V gene: TRBV14; J gene: TRBJ2-7; clone size: .; D gene: .; CDR3 length: 15
CDR3 protein: CSVNPDTQYF; CDR3 DNA: TGCAGCGTTAACCCGGATACGCAGTATTTT; V gene: TRBV29-1; J gene: TRBJ2-3; clone size: .; D gene: .; CDR3 length: 10
CDR3 protein: CASSYDNYGYTF; CDR3 DNA: TGTGCCAGCAGTTACGATAACTATGGCTACACCTTC; V gene: TRBV6-5; J gene: TRBJ1-2; clone size: few; D gene: .; CDR3 length: 12
CDR3 protein: CASSLVGNNEQFF; CDR3 DNA: TGTGCCAGCAGTTTAGTGGGGAACAATGAGCAGTTCTTC; V gene: TRBV27; J gene: TRBJ2-1; clone size: few; D gene: .; CDR3 length: 13
CDR3 protein: CSASYKPGYTF; CDR3 DNA: TGCAGTGCTAGTTACAAGCCGGGCTACACCTTC; V gene: TRBV20-1; J gene: TRBJ1-2; clone size: few; D gene: .; CDR3 length: 11
CDR3 protein: CASSLVGNPTTDTQYF; CDR3 DNA: TGTGCCAGCAGCCTAGTGGGGAACCCTACCACAGATACGCAGTATTTT; V gene: TRBV7-6; J gene: TRBJ2-3; clone size: many; D gene: .; CDR3 length: 16
CDR3 protein: CASSLVETSGGPVSYEQYF; CDR3 DNA: TGTGCCAGCAGCTTAGTCGAGACTAGCGGGGGGCCCGTCTCCTACGAGCAGTACTTC; V gene: TRBV7-2; J gene: TRBJ2-7; clone size: once; D gene: TRBD2; CDR3 length: 19
CDR3 protein: CASSDPGTVYGYTF; CDR3 DNA: TGTGCCAGCAGTGACCCGGGGACGGTCTATGGCTACACCTTC; V gene: TRBV6-6; J gene: TRBJ1-2; clone size: few; D gene: .; CDR3 length: 14
CDR3 protein: CASRGNQETQYF; CDR3 DNA: TGTGCCAGCAGGGGGAACCAAGAGACCCAGTACTTC; V gene: TRBV27; J gene: TRBJ2-5; clone size: .; D gene: .; CDR3 length: 12
CDR3 protein: CSVAASGVSDTQYF; CDR3 DNA: TGCAGCGTTGCGGCTAGCGGGGTTTCAGATACGCAGTATTTT; V gene: TRBV29-1; J gene: TRBJ2-3; clone size: .; D gene: TRBD2; CDR3 length: 14
CDR3 protein: CASSQEAFNEKLFF; CDR3 DNA: TGTGCCAGCAGCCAAGAAGCGTTTAATGAAAAACTGTTTTTT; V gene: TRBV4-2; J gene: TRBJ1-4; clone size: once; D gene: .; CDR3 length: 14
CDR3 protein: CSVARTGQAFF; CDR3 DNA: TGCAGCGTTGCACGGACAGGGCAAGCTTTCTTT; V gene: TRBV29-1; J gene: TRBJ1-1; clone size: .; D gene: TRBD1; CDR3 length: 11
CDR3 protein: CASSGGMVETQYF; CDR3 DNA: TGTGCCAGCAGTGGAGGGATGGTAGAGACCCAGTACTTC; V gene: TRBV25-1; J gene: TRBJ2-5; clone size: many; D gene: .; CDR3 length: 13
CDR3 protein: CSARLAFQETQYF; CDR3 DNA: TGCAGTGCGAGACTAGCCTTCCAAGAGACCCAGTACTTC; V gene: TRBV20-1; J gene: TRBJ2-5; clone size: .; D gene: TRBD2; CDR3 length: 13
CDR3 protein: CASSPLPSGGTKETQYF; CDR3 DNA: TGTGCCAGCAGCCCACTGCCTAGCGGGGGGACGAAAGAGACCCAGTACTTC; V gene: TRBV7-2; J gene: TRBJ2-5; clone size: .; D gene: TRBD2; CDR3 length: 17
CDR3 protein: CASSPGLQVEQYF; CDR3 DNA: TGTGCCAGCAGTCCCGGTCTACAGGTCGAGCAGTACTTC; V gene: TRBV6-2/TRBV6-3; J gene: TRBJ2-7; clone size: .; D gene: .; CDR3 length: 13
CDR3 protein: CASSFLFGQGSTDTQYF; CDR3 DNA: TGCGCCAGCAGCTTCTTATTCGGACAGGGGAGCACAGATACGCAGTATTTT; V gene: TRBV5-1; J gene: TRBJ2-3; clone size: .; D gene: TRBD1; CDR3 length: 17
CDR3 protein: CASSQEGHSGYGYTF; CDR3 DNA: TGTGCCAGCAGCCAAGAAGGGCATAGCGGCTATGGCTACACCTTC; V gene: TRBV4-2; J gene: TRBJ1-2; clone size: once; D gene: .; CDR3 length: 15
CDR3 protein: CAGTSGPNTYEQYF; CDR3 DNA: TGTGCCGGCACCTCCGGACCGAATACCTACGAGCAGTACTTC; V gene: TRBV12-3/TRBV12-4; J gene: TRBJ2-7; clone size: .; D gene: .; CDR3 length: 14
CDR3 protein: CASSLVGSYGYTF; CDR3 DNA: TGCGCCAGCAGCTTGGTAGGATCCTATGGCTACACCTTC; V gene: TRBV5-1; J gene: TRBJ1-2; clone size: few; D gene: .; CDR3 length: 13
CDR3 protein: CASSHVGQGRADGYTF; CDR3 DNA: TGCGCCAGCAGCCATGTGGGACAGGGAAGGGCTGATGGCTACACCTTC; V gene: TRBV4-1; J gene: TRBJ1-2; clone size: many; D gene: TRBD1; CDR3 length: 16
CDR3 protein: CASSPTSWGLNIQYF; CDR3 DNA: TGTGCCAGCAGCCCGACTAGCTGGGGATTAAACATTCAGTACTTC; V gene: TRBV3-1; J gene: TRBJ2-4; clone size: few; D gene: TRBD2; CDR3 length: 15
CDR3 protein: CASRSGTSGGSYFTSTDTQYF; CDR3 DNA: TGTGCCAGCAGATCCGGGACTAGCGGGGGGTCCTACTTCACTAGCACAGATACGCAGTATTTT; V gene: TRBV6-1; J gene: TRBJ2-3; clone size: .; D gene: TRBD2; CDR3 length: 21
CDR3 protein: CASSLDGTSGRETQYF; CDR3 DNA: TGCGCCAGCAGCTTGGACGGAACTAGCGGACGAGAGACCCAGTACTTC; V gene: TRBV5-1; J gene: TRBJ2-5; clone size: .; D gene: TRBD2; CDR3 length: 16
CDR3 protein: CASSPQGVIETQYF; CDR3 DNA: TGTGCCAGCAGTCCCCAGGGGGTGATCGAGACCCAGTACTTC; V gene: TRBV12-3/TRBV12-4; J gene: TRBJ2-5; clone size: many; D gene: TRBD1; CDR3 length: 14
CDR3 protein: CASSQKTRSSYNEQFF; CDR3 DNA: TGTGCCAGCAGCCAAAAGACACGGAGCTCCTACAATGAGCAGTTCTTC; V gene: TRBV7-2; J gene: TRBJ2-1; clone size: .; D gene: .; CDR3 length: 16
CDR3 protein: CAIPDGIDRGYTF; CDR3 DNA: TGTGCCATCCCGGACGGGATCGACCGTGGCTACACCTTC; V gene: TRBV10-3; J gene: TRBJ1-2; clone size: few; D gene: .; CDR3 length: 13
CDR3 protein: CASIRGTTDTQYF; CDR3 DNA: TGTGCCAGCATCCGGGGGACCACAGATACGCAGTATTTT; V gene: TRBV5-6; J gene: TRBJ2-3; clone size: few; D gene: .; CDR3 length: 13
CDR3 protein: CASSLDRGRYEQYF; CDR3 DNA: TGCGCCAGCAGCTTGGACAGGGGTCGGTACGAGCAGTACTTC; V gene: TRBV5-1; J gene: TRBJ2-7; clone size: .; D gene: TRBD1; CDR3 length: 14
CDR3 protein: CAISESWEVNEQFF; CDR3 DNA: TGTGCCATCAGTGAGTCGTGGGAGGTCAATGAGCAGTTCTTC; V gene: TRBV10-3; J gene: TRBJ2-1; clone size: .; D gene: .; CDR3 length: 14
CDR3 protein: CASNEGGGTEAFF; CDR3 DNA: TGTGCCTCAAACGAGGGGGGTGGCACTGAAGCTTTCTTT; V gene: TRBV3-1; J gene: TRBJ1-1; clone size: .; D gene: .; CDR3 length: 13
CDR3 protein: CATSRDSSDAYGYTF; CDR3 DNA: TGTGCCACCAGCAGAGATTCGTCGGACGCGTATGGCTACACCTTC; V gene: TRBV15; J gene: TRBJ1-2; clone size: .; D gene: .; CDR3 length: 15
CDR3 protein: CASRGQGRYYGYTF; CDR3 DNA: TGTGCCAGCAGAGGACAGGGGCGATACTATGGCTACACCTTC; V gene: TRBV12-3/TRBV12-4; J gene: TRBJ1-2; clone size: .; D gene: TRBD1; CDR3 length: 14
CDR3 protein: CASILANTGELFF; CDR3 DNA: TGTGCCAGCATTCTTGCGAACACCGGGGAGCTGTTTTTT; V gene: TRBV6-2/TRBV6-3; J gene: TRBJ2-2; clone size: .; D gene: .; CDR3 length: 13
CDR3 protein: CASSSDRGQGYGYTF; CDR3 DNA: TGTGCCAGCAGCTCGGACAGGGGGCAAGGATATGGCTACACCTTC; V gene: TRBV5-4; J gene: TRBJ1-2; clone size: few; D gene: TRBD1; CDR3 length: 15
CDR3 protein: CSASWDLETQYF; CDR3 DNA: TGCAGTGCTAGTTGGGACCTAGAGACCCAGTACTTC; V gene: TRBV20-1; J gene: TRBJ2-5; clone size: .; D gene: .; CDR3 length: 12
CDR3 protein: CASSKGRGRVSYNEQFF; CDR3 DNA: TGTGCCAGCAGCAAAGGGAGGGGCAGGGTCTCCTACAATGAGCAGTTCTTC; V gene: TRBV21-1; J gene: TRBJ2-1; clone size: .; D gene: .; CDR3 length: 17
CDR3 protein: CSARGGTSGGIADTQYF; CDR3 DNA: TGCAGTGCTAGAGGAGGGACTAGCGGGGGGATCGCAGATACGCAGTATTTT; V gene: TRBV20-1; J gene: TRBJ2-3; clone size: .; D gene: TRBD2; CDR3 length: 17
CDR3 protein: CASKPGGETQYF; CDR3 DNA: TGCGCCAGCAAACCAGGGGGGGAGACCCAGTACTTC; V gene: TRBV5-1; J gene: TRBJ2-5; clone size: .; D gene: .; CDR3 length: 12
CDR3 protein: CASSSGNSYNEQFF; CDR3 DNA: TGTGCCAGCAGCTCCGGAAACTCCTACAATGAGCAGTTCTTC; V gene: TRBV7-9; J gene: TRBJ2-1; clone size: few; D gene: .; CDR3 length: 14
CDR3 protein: CASILQGTSTDTQYF; CDR3 DNA: TGTGCCAGCATCCTCCAAGGGACCTCTACAGATACGCAGTATTTT; V gene: TRBV7-9; J gene: TRBJ2-3; clone size: few; D gene: .; CDR3 length: 15
CDR3 protein: CASAGLPAGTQYF; CDR3 DNA: TGCGCCAGCGCGGGACTCCCTGCAGGGACCCAGTACTTC; V gene: TRBV5-1; J gene: TRBJ2-5; clone size: few; D gene: .; CDR3 length: 13
CDR3 protein: CSARDLRYGYTF; CDR3 DNA: TGCAGTGCTAGAGATCTCCGGTATGGCTACACCTTC; V gene: TRBV20-1; J gene: TRBJ1-2; clone size: few; D gene: .; CDR3 length: 12